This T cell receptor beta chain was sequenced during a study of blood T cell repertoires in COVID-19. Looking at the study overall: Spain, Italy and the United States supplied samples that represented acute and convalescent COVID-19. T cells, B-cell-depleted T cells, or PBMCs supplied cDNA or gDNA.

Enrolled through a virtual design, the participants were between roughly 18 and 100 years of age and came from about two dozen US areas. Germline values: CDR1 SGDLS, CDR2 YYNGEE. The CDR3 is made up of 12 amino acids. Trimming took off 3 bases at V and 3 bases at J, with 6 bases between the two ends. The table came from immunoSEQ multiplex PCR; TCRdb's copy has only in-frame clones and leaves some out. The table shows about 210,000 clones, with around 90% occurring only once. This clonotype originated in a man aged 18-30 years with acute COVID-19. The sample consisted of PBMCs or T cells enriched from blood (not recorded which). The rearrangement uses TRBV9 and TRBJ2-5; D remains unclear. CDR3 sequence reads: CASSAEEETQYF. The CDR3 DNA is TGTGCCAGCAGCGCAGAGGAAGAGACCCAGTACTTC. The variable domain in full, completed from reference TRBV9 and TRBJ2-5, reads DSGVTQTPKHLITATGQRVTLRCSPRSGDLSVYWYQQSLDQGLQFLIQYYNGEERAKGNILERFSAQQFPDLHSELNLSSLELGDSALYFCASSAEEETQYFGPGTRLLVL.